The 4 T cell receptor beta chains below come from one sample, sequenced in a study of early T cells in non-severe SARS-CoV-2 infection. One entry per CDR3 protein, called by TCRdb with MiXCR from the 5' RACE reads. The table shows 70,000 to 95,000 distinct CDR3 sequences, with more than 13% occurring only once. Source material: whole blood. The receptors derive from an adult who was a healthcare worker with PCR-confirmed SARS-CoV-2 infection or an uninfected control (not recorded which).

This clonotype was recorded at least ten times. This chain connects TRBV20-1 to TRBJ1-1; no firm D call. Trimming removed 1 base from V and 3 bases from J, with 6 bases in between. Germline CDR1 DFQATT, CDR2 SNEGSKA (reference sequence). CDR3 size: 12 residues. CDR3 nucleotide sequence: TGCAGTGCTAGAGGAATGGACACTGAAGCTTTCTTT. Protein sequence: CSARGMDTEAFF.

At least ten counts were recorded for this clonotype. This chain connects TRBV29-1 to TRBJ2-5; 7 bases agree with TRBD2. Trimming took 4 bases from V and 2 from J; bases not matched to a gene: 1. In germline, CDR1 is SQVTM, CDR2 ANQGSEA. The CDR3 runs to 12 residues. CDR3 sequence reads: CSVASGQETQYF. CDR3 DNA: TGCAGCGTTGCTAGCGGACAAGAGACCCAGTACTTC.

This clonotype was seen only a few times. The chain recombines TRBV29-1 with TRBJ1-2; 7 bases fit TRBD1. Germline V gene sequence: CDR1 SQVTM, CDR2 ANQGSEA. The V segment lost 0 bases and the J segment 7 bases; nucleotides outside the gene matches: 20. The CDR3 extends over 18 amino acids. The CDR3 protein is CSVEDLPVGGQAFRGYTF. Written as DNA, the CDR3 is TGCAGCGTTGAAGATTTGCCCGTTGGTGGACAGGCTTTTCGTGGCTACACCTTC.

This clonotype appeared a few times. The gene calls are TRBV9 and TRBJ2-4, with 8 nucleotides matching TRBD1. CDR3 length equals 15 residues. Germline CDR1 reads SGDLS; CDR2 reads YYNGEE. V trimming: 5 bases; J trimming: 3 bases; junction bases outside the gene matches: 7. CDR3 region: CASSKAGGGKNIQYF. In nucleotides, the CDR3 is TGTGCCAGCAGTAAGGCAGGGGGCGGCAAAAACATTCAGTACTTC. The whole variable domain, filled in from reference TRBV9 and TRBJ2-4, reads DSGVTQTPKHLITATGQRVTLRCSPRSGDLSVYWYQQSLDQGLQFLIQYYNGEERAKGNILERFSAQQFPDLHSELNLSSLELGDSALYFCASSKAGGGKNIQYFGAGTRLSVL.